This TCR beta chain stems from a study of blood T cells in healthy people across ages (dated by TCRdb to the mid-2010s). About the study as a whole: In model experiments, template switching captured roughly one uniquely barcoded TCR beta cDNA molecule for every two T cells. For two donors (one aged 18 to 29 and one aged 80 or older), the study analyzed two additional independent replicas of 1 million unique cDNA reads from the same blood draw. The study measured age-related changes in TCR beta repertoire diversity using deep sequencing normalized with unique cDNA molecular identifiers. The donors were divided into four age groups: young (average around 16 years), middle-aged (about 39), aged (around 59) and long-lived (more than 75). Broad study findings and their caveats: Observed TCR beta diversity correlated strongly with the percentage of naive T cells measured by flow cytometry. As age increased, observed TCR beta diversity per million T cells dropped in a roughly linear way, and a significant reduction was already evident by age roughly 36. Bulk unsorted PBMC profiling prevented conclusive comparison of naive and antigen-experienced compartments. Estimates of total diversity based on one million sequenced T cells were regarded as lower bounds and as underestimates. Compared with the aged group, the long-lived group had more naive CD4+ T cells, fewer expanded clones and increased TCR diversity, suggesting age selection. The CMV infection status of donors was not known, potentially confounding age-related changes in expanded clonotypes.

The germline V gene gives CDR1 as MDHEN and CDR2 as SYDVKM. V and J are truncated by 8 bases and 8 bases respectively, leaving an intervening sequence of 13 bases. Counted from cysteine to phenylalanine, this CDR3 has 13 amino acids. The DNA shown is the 39-base CDR3, in frame from base 1. Points on this clonotype: No antigen is known for it. No much larger clone exists at a distance of one base, and base qualities are not known.

The donors were 40 or so Caucasian individuals from Russia, aged 6 to 90 years, who were systemically healthy. Each donor gave around 9.8 milliliters of peripheral blood, collected into EDTA-treated Vacutainer tubes. PBMCs were isolated by Ficoll-Paque density-gradient centrifugation, with at least 6.5 million obtained per sample. Trizol reagent was used to extract total RNA from PBMCs, with at least 6 micrograms per sample. Naive CD45RAhigh/CD27high T cell percentages were measured by flow cytometry on a PBMC aliquot from every donor. Libraries were prepared through 5' RACE. Sequencing relied on an Illumina HiSeq 2500. A second PCR of about 6 to 12 cycles was performed with a sample-barcoded 5' primer and a J-beta primer mix. Each TCR beta cDNA molecule received a unique molecular identifier from a template-switch 5' adaptor carrying 12 random nucleotides. Each sample yielded at least 3 million CDR3-containing paired-end reads. All of the RNA was converted into first-strand cDNA using the Mint cDNA synthesis kit, with a TRBC-specific oligonucleotide serving as the primer. Following uracil-DNA glycosylase treatment, all cDNA underwent a first 18-cycle PCR with the universal primers M1SS and BC2_uni_R. In the paper's pipeline: Normalization of each sample was performed by random selection of 1 million high-quality reads, each carrying a distinct molecular identifier. Reads with shared molecular identifiers were discarded instead of being binned into consensus sequences. MiTCR, with a Q25 quality threshold and the strictest error-elimination algorithm, was used for CDR3 identification, clonotype clustering and error correction. A nonparametric unseen species model with Euler transformation was used to estimate a lower bound on total TCR beta diversity. TCRdb passed the public sequencing reads through fastp at Q25 and MiXCR, retaining productive beta sequences. Entries that share a CDR3 protein sequence are merged under the most common genes and DNA. TCRdb, rather than the study authors, made the V and J calls. The sample table shows some 930,000 distinct CDR3 sequences, and under 35% are seen once. More than 8.5% of the sample is held by the ten biggest clonotypes.

These data were also filed under a second study, of T cells of mothers and their children. The second paper states: Nine systemically healthy Caucasian individuals served as donors, namely three mothers together with their six children. cDNA synthesis consumed the entire amount of extracted RNA, loaded at about 1.5 ug RNA in each 15 ul reaction. In the second PCR, the M1S primer introduced both the sample barcodes and 2-4 random nucleotides. Over 8.5 million TCR beta CDR3 reads were obtained for each mother, and around 2.7 million reads were obtained for each child. Thymic selection similarly shapes TCR recombination output in related and unrelated pairs, with minor effect from inherited differences. Related mother-child pairs always showed normalized repertoire overlap that was slightly higher than in unrelated mother-child pairs, though the difference was never significant. No persistent microchimeric T cell clones were detected, at a sensitivity of approximately 100 clones per million clonotypes. Deep NGS was used in the study to compare the TCR beta repertoires of mothers and children and to look for features that separate related mother-child pairs from unrelated individuals. On average, the children were roughly 12 +/- 4 years old, while the mothers were about 37 +/- 4 years old. After adapters were ligated using NEBNext reagents, the libraries underwent 100+100 nt paired-end sequencing on an Illumina HiSeq 2000. To prevent cross-contamination, the mother and child libraries were prepared one month apart and sequenced in separate runs. For each donor, between about 450,000 and 2,300,000 distinct TCR beta clonotypes were identified. Naive TCR beta clonotypes were estimated from low-frequency clonotypes matched to each donor's FACS-determined naive share, without sorting.

The receptor comes from a woman aged 40 to 55 in good health. The sequence is built from TRBV28 and TRBJ1-6, with TRBD1 perhaps the D gene, on 5 matching bases. The sequenced sample consisted of blood. The nucleotides are TGTGCCAGCGGGGACCTACGAGATTCACCCCTCCACTTT. The resulting protein is CASGDLRDSPLHF.